A selection of T cell receptor beta chains follows, all from one sample in a study of shared clonotypes between healthy human individuals. Sequencing used immunoSEQ multiplex PCR; TCRdb keeps in-frame clones, though not all of them. Of fewer than 850,000 clones in the sample, just over 95% were seen once. The sample was naive CD8+ T cells sorted from blood. Receptors were obtained from a man between 25 and 39 years old in good health. CDR3s include the opening cysteine and the closing phenylalanine or tryptophan. Each record gives: V gene, D gene, clone size, J gene, CDR3 protein, CDR3 DNA. A D gene is named only where the DNA matches it firmly. Some rows have no size entry. The others give once, few or many, or a class for an expanded clone.

v_gene: TRBV6-9; d_gene: TRBD1; abundance: -; j_gene: TRBJ1-1; CDR3aa: CASSPGQGAITEAFF; CDR3nt: TGTGCCAGCAGTCCGGGACAGGGGGCGATCACTGAAGCTTTCTTT
v_gene: TRBV5-6; d_gene: -; abundance: -; j_gene: TRBJ2-1; CDR3aa: CASSLGLGGSYNEQFF; CDR3nt: TGTGCCAGCAGCTTGGGACTAGGGGGCTCCTACAATGAGCAGTTCTTC
v_gene: TRBV5-1; d_gene: -; abundance: few; j_gene: TRBJ2-1; CDR3aa: CASSLDGYSYNEQFF; CDR3nt: TGCGCCAGCAGCTTGGACGGGTACTCCTACAATGAGCAGTTCTTC
v_gene: TRBV30; d_gene: TRBD2; abundance: -; j_gene: TRBJ2-7; CDR3aa: CAWSYAAGAKYEQYF; CDR3nt: TGTGCCTGGAGTTATGCGGCGGGAGCCAAATACGAGCAGTACTTC
v_gene: TRBV29-1; d_gene: -; abundance: -; j_gene: TRBJ1-4; CDR3aa: CSASGSGGEKLFF; CDR3nt: TGCAGCGCTTCGGGCTCTGGAGGCGAAAAACTGTTTTTT
v_gene: TRBV5-1; d_gene: -; abundance: once; j_gene: TRBJ2-7; CDR3aa: CASSSETVYEQYF; CDR3nt: TGCGCCAGCAGCTCCGAGACAGTCTACGAGCAGTACTTC
v_gene: TRBV5-1; d_gene: TRBD1; abundance: -; j_gene: TRBJ2-5; CDR3aa: CASTGGETQYF; CDR3nt: TGCGCCAGCACAGGGGGAGAGACCCAGTACTTC
v_gene: TRBV6-5; d_gene: -; abundance: -; j_gene: TRBJ2-1; CDR3aa: CASSPSPYNEQFF; CDR3nt: TGTGCCAGCAGTCCCAGCCCCTACAATGAGCAGTTCTTC
v_gene: TRBV5-1; d_gene: -; abundance: -; j_gene: TRBJ2-3; CDR3aa: CASSKGGTDTQYF; CDR3nt: TGCGCCAGCAGTAAAGGGGGCACAGATACGCAGTATTTT
v_gene: TRBV30; d_gene: -; abundance: -; j_gene: TRBJ1-1; CDR3aa: CAWSSGRGNTEAFF; CDR3nt: TGTGCCTGGAGTTCGGGGCGAGGGAACACTGAAGCTTTCTTT
v_gene: TRBV11-2; d_gene: -; abundance: -; j_gene: TRBJ2-1; CDR3aa: CASSKVLNEQFF; CDR3nt: TGTGCCAGCAGCAAAGTCCTCAATGAGCAGTTCTTC
v_gene: TRBV4-2; d_gene: TRBD2; abundance: -; j_gene: TRBJ2-7; CDR3aa: CASSPRLLAGGSEQYF; CDR3nt: TGTGCCAGCAGCCCGAGGTTACTAGCGGGAGGTAGCGAGCAGTACTTC
v_gene: TRBV11-2; d_gene: -; abundance: -; j_gene: TRBJ2-7; CDR3aa: CASRPDSSYEQYF; CDR3nt: TGTGCCAGCAGACCGGACAGCTCCTACGAGCAGTACTTC
v_gene: TRBV29-1; d_gene: -; abundance: once; j_gene: TRBJ1-2; CDR3aa: CSVDIWDSTGYGYTF; CDR3nt: TGCAGCGTTGACATTTGGGACTCTACTGGCTATGGCTACACCTTC
v_gene: TRBV5-6; d_gene: -; abundance: -; j_gene: TRBJ2-2; CDR3aa: CASSRGPGELFF; CDR3nt: TGTGCCAGCAGCCGGGGTCCCGGGGAGCTGTTTTTT
v_gene: TRBV28; d_gene: TRBD1; abundance: once; j_gene: TRBJ1-2; CDR3aa: CASSLTGNYGYTF; CDR3nt: TGTGCCAGCAGCTTGACAGGGAACTATGGCTACACCTTC
v_gene: TRBV7-9; d_gene: -; abundance: -; j_gene: TRBJ2-2; CDR3aa: CASSSGVSNTGELFF; CDR3nt: TGTGCCAGCAGCTCAGGGGTCAGCAACACCGGGGAGCTGTTTTTT
v_gene: TRBV2; d_gene: TRBD1; abundance: -; j_gene: TRBJ1-1; CDR3aa: CASRGTGGGTEAFF; CDR3nt: TGTGCCAGCAGGGGGACAGGGGGCGGCACTGAAGCTTTCTTT
v_gene: TRBV10-3; d_gene: -; abundance: -; j_gene: TRBJ2-2; CDR3aa: CAISTDSSDGELFF; CDR3nt: TGTGCCATCAGTACGGACAGCTCTGACGGGGAGCTGTTTTTT
v_gene: TRBV6-5; d_gene: TRBD1; abundance: -; j_gene: TRBJ2-5; CDR3aa: CASSPDREETQYF; CDR3nt: TGTGCCAGCAGTCCGGACAGGGAGGAGACCCAGTACTTC
v_gene: TRBV21-1; d_gene: -; abundance: -; j_gene: TRBJ2-7; CDR3aa: CASSKKSGCAYEQYF; CDR3nt: TGTGCCAGCAGCAAAAAATCGGGATGCGCCTACGAGCAGTACTTC
v_gene: TRBV29-1; d_gene: -; abundance: -; j_gene: TRBJ1-2; CDR3aa: CSVGGGGTPSANYGYTF; CDR3nt: TGCAGCGTCGGAGGCGGGGGAACCCCTAGCGCTAACTATGGCTACACCTTC
v_gene: TRBV10-3; d_gene: -; abundance: -; j_gene: TRBJ1-5; CDR3aa: CAISEKGNQPQHF; CDR3nt: TGTGCCATCAGTGAGAAGGGCAATCAGCCCCAGCATTTT
v_gene: TRBV5-4; d_gene: -; abundance: -; j_gene: TRBJ1-2; CDR3aa: CASRQGGGYTF; CDR3nt: TGTGCCAGCAGACAGGGCGGAGGCTACACCTTC
v_gene: TRBV7-2; d_gene: -; abundance: -; j_gene: TRBJ2-1; CDR3aa: CASSRLGSAGSYNEQFF; CDR3nt: TGTGCCAGCAGCCGACTAGGATCAGCTGGCTCCTACAATGAGCAGTTCTTC
v_gene: TRBV29-1; d_gene: TRBD2; abundance: -; j_gene: TRBJ2-5; CDR3aa: CSVDEGTTETQYF; CDR3nt: TGCAGCGTTGATGAAGGGACTACAGAGACCCAGTACTTC
v_gene: TRBV5-1; d_gene: TRBD1; abundance: -; j_gene: TRBJ1-1; CDR3aa: CASSLGQAPTEAFF; CDR3nt: TGCGCCAGCAGCCTAGGACAGGCCCCGACTGAAGCTTTCTTT
v_gene: TRBV28; d_gene: -; abundance: -; j_gene: TRBJ1-5; CDR3aa: CASTLRGRGSNQPQHF; CDR3nt: TGTGCCAGCACCCTCCGGGGACGGGGTAGCAATCAGCCCCAGCATTTT